This T cell receptor (beta chain) was sequenced in a study of T cells in Graves' hyperthyroidism and ophthalmopathy. Study context: Peripheral blood was secured at the point of initial diagnosis, before any treatment.

Whole-study results and caveats: Clonotypes that were expanded in thyroid above 0.001 mostly appeared in blood too.

At least ten counts were recorded for this clonotype. Its antigen is as yet unknown. The V end was cut by 7 bases, the J end by 6 bases, with 15 bases between. CDR3 length equals 13 residues. What was amplified from RNA transcripts were TCR beta CDR3 regions. The HTBI primer set drove a first-round RT-PCR of the TCR CDR3. TCRdb reprocessed the multiplex PCR reads via MiXCR and lists one record per CDR3 protein. Seen here are 460,000 or so distinct CDR3 sequences, approximately 15% observed once, and the top ten hold less than 20%. The rearrangement uses TRBV12-3 or TRBV12-4 and TRBJ1-2; perhaps TRBD1 as D (6 bases). The sequencing sample was made of blood. The clonotype was recovered from a woman aged 18 to 35 with Graves' hyperthyroidism. CDR3 coding DNA: TGTGCCAGCACCTCTGGACAGATGAATGGCTACACCTTC. Its protein product is CASTSGQMNGYTF.